These 13 T cell receptor beta chains share one sample of origin, sequenced in a study of regulatory T cells in long-lasting Graves disease. Indicated time point: newly diagnosed GD, antithyroid drugs for less than 3 months. With RNA extracted from PBMCs as input, the TCR library was made. CDR3-region Arm-PCR and iRepertoire HTBI primers produced the TCR beta libraries. Each CDR3 protein is one row after TCRdb ran MiXCR on the multiplex PCR reads. Among approximately 230,000 distinct CDR3 sequences listed, about 16% were seen once. The sample in question was peripheral blood mononuclear cells (PBMCs), obtained at new diagnosis, from a patient treated with antithyroid drugs. These receptor sequences come from a female donor with Graves disease.

The genes are TRBV12-3 or TRBV12-4 and TRBJ1-4, with TRBD1 matching 9 bases. Losses at the gene ends were 6 bases for V and 8 bases for J; bases not matched to a gene: 7. The CDR3 spans 14 residues. This chain's CDR3 is CASSKQGAREKLFF. CDR3 coding DNA: TGTGCCAGCAGCAAACAGGGGGCTAGAGAAAAACTGTTTTTT.

The table lists this clonotype with many counts. The rearrangement uses TRBV29-1 and TRBJ2-1; 14 bases align to TRBD2. CDR1 is SQVTM and CDR2 is ANQGSEA in the germline V gene. This CDR3 region has 12 residues. The trim removed 6 bases at V and 9 bases at J, leaving 1 base unmatched. CDR3 region: CSVGLAGGEQFF. The DNA of the CDR3 is TGCAGCGTCGGACTAGCGGGAGGTGAGCAGTTCTTC.

The V gene is TRBV6-5, the J gene TRBJ2-7; 7 bases align to TRBD1. Germline CDR1 and CDR2: MNHEY and SVGAGI. The CDR3 runs 13 residues. V shed 2 bases and J 6 bases; nucleotides not matched to a gene: 4. For the CDR3, the DNA is TGTGCCAGCAGTTACCCGGACAGGATCGAGCAGTACTTC. Encoded protein: CASSYPDRIEQYF.

The chain has TRBV11-2 and TRBJ2-3; 11 bases match TRBD2. The J call may be faulty, since TRBJ2-5 better matches the DNA end. CDR1 and CDR2 (germline): SGHAT, FQNNGV. This CDR3 spans 14 amino acids. This chain's CDR3 is CASSILAGDKTQYF. The DNA of the CDR3 is TGTGCCAGCAGCATACTAGCGGGAGATAAGACCCAGTACTTC.

This clonotype has more than one count but fewer than ten. The chain employs TRBV7-9 and TRBJ2-2; no firm D call. Germline V CDR1 and CDR2: SEHNR, FQNEAQ (reference sequence). V was pared by 5 bases and J by 4 bases, with 5 bases between. The CDR3 length is 12 residues. The CDR3 here is CASSAGTGELFF. The CDR3 DNA reads TGTGCCAGCAGCGCTGGCACCGGGGAGCTGTTTTTT.

V usage is TRBV11-2 and J usage is TRBJ2-3; no firm D call. Trimming removed 5 bases at V and 1 base at J, with 7 bases between. Germline CDR1 and CDR2: SGHAT and FQNNGV. This CDR3 has 13 amino acids. As DNA, the CDR3 is TGTGCCAGCAGCCAAGTCTGCACAGATACGCAGTATTTT. Its protein product is CASSQVCTDTQYF.

This clonotype was counted many times. The chain links TRBV5-5 to TRBJ2-7; possibly TRBD2 for D (7 bases). V was shortened by 4 bases and J by 3 bases, with 17 bases between the two germline ends. Germline CDR1 reads SGHKS; CDR2 reads YYEKEE (reference sequence). There are 15 residues in the CDR3. This CDR3 is CASSVGRGRFYEQYF. The CDR3 DNA reads TGTGCCAGCAGCGTCGGGCGGGGGCGCTTCTACGAGCAGTACTTC. The variable domain in full, with the rest retrieved from reference TRBV5-5 and TRBJ2-7, is DAGVTQSPTHLIKTRGQQVTLRCSPISGHKSVSWYQQVLGQGPQFIFQYYEKEERGRGNFPDRFSARQFPNYSSELNVNALLLGDSALYLCASSVGRGRFYEQYFGPGTRLTVT.

At least ten counts were recorded for this clonotype. The chain links TRBV6-1 to TRBJ2-1; TRBD1 agrees at 8 bases. This CDR3 spans 14 amino acids. Germline values: CDR1 MNHNS, CDR2 SASEGT. V dropped 7 bases and J dropped 4; count of bases not matched to a gene: 6. CDR3 nucleotides: TGTGCCAGCAAGTTGGGACAGGAATACAATGAGCAGTTCTTC. This codes for CASKLGQEYNEQFF.

This clonotype was counted at least ten times. The CDR3 spells CASSEAVIRRYTF. CDR3 DNA sequence: TGTGCCAGCAGTGAAGCGGTAATACGGCGCTACACCTTC. The rearrangement uses TRBV6-1 and TRBJ1-2; D is uncertain. CDR1 and CDR2 (germline): MNHNS, SASEGT. The CDR3 loop spans 13 amino acids. The germline V and J ends were trimmed by 0 bases and 9 bases, with 11 bases remaining between them.

This clonotype was seen a handful of times. This sequence joins TRBV7-9 and TRBJ2-5; possible D gene TRBD1, 6 bases. Germline CDR1 SEHNR, CDR2 FQNEAQ (reference sequence). Trimming stripped 1 base from V and 5 bases from J, with 14 bases between. There are 15 residues in the CDR3. CDR3 sequence (DNA): TGTGCCAGCAGCTTAGGGGGACACAAGGGGGAGACCCAGTACTTC. Its protein product is CASSLGGHKGETQYF.

The V call is TRBV9, the J call TRBJ2-1; no clear D. V dropped 4 bases and J dropped 6 bases, with 14 bases sitting between them. The CDR3 is 14 residues long. Germline V gene sequence: CDR1 SGDLS, CDR2 YYNGEE. CDR3 sequence reads: CASSRQRLGNEQFF. The DNA of the CDR3 is TGTGCCAGCAGCAGGCAGAGGCTGGGCAATGAGCAGTTCTTC.

On this clonotype itself: No DNA is shown, since the ends of the CDR3 on it are uncertain; the CDR3 is the one TCRdb lists. The chain recombines TRBV11-2 with TRBJ1-1. The CDR3 comprises 15 residues, both ends counted. Germline-derived CDR1 and CDR2 are SGHAT and FQNNGV. The CDR3 spells CASSLGFAVGTEAFF.

This clonotype was recorded at least ten times. The gene calls are TRBV18 and TRBJ2-3, with D possibly matching TRBD2 (5 bases). There are 14 residues in the CDR3. With 3 bases removed from V and 8 bases from J, the gap between germline ends came to 15 bases. From germline, CDR1 is KGHSH and CDR2 LQKENI. CDR3 bases: TGTGCCAGCTCACCCGATGCGACTACTAGTACGCAGTATTTT. It yields the protein CASSPDATTSTQYF.